This T cell receptor (beta chain) was captured in a study of cytomegalovirus exposure and HLA in healthy donors. The PCR used 60 Vbeta and 13 Jbeta primers. Measured with immunoSEQ multiplex PCR; TCRdb has only the in-frame clones, and not every one. The table records around 120,000 clones, roughly 80% of them present only once. Broader study findings: Owing to their indistinguishability, certain V segments, notably TRBV6-2 and TRBV6-3, were excluded.

Concerning this clone itself: Its matching antigen is unknown.

The germline V gene encodes CDR1 WNHNN and CDR2 SYGVQD (reference sequence). CDR3 size: 14 residues. Trimming left V 8 bases short and J 8 bases short, with 16 bases between. This rearrangement joins TRBV10-1 to TRBJ1-6; D ambiguous. The sequence was collected from a female donor in good health and CMV-seropositive. Sequencing input: PBMCs. The CDR3 region has the DNA TGCGCCAGCTCTACGGTTGGGCAGGATTCACCCCTCCACTTT. This gives the protein CASSTVGQDSPLHF.